These T cell receptor beta chains were read from a single sample in a study of blood T cell repertoires in COVID-19. Clones were read by immunoSEQ multiplex PCR, and TCRdb kept only the in-frame ones, dropping some. The sample lists about 250,000 clones; roughly 81% were seen once. The material sequenced was peripheral blood. All receptors come from a man over 45 with acute or convalescent COVID-19. Each CDR3 is given with its conserved first and last residue. D genes are given only for firm matches. A clone size is listed for some rows: how often the clone was seen (once, few, many), or a class if it is expanded.

v_gene	len	j_gene	d_gene	abundance	CDR3aa	CDR3nt
TRBV5-1	15	TRBJ2-1	TRBD2	-	CASSVTSGGAYEQFF	TGCGCCAGCAGCGTTACTAGCGGGGGGGCTTATGAGCAGTTCTTC
TRBV28	16	TRBJ1-5	-	-	CASSLQTAGFYQPQHF	TGTGCCAGCAGTTTACAAACTGCAGGGTTTTATCAGCCCCAGCATTTT
TRBV6-5	13	TRBJ1-1	-	-	CASMREGNTEAFF	TGTGCCAGCATGCGGGAGGGGAACACTGAAGCTTTCTTT
TRBV29-1	16	TRBJ2-7	TRBD2	-	CSVEHSRAGGVYEQYF	TGCAGCGTTGAACACTCCCGAGCGGGGGGGGTATACGAGCAGTACTTC
TRBV5-4	14	TRBJ2-3	TRBD2	-	CASSSAGGRDTQYF	TGTGCCAGCAGCTCGGCGGGGGGTCGTGATACGCAGTATTTT
TRBV18	15	TRBJ2-5	TRBD1	-	CASSPGTGYQETQYF	TGTGCCAGCTCACCCGGGACAGGCTACCAAGAGACCCAGTACTTC
TRBV5-6	13	TRBJ1-2	-	once	CASSSHGVYGYTF	TGTGCCAGCAGCTCCCACGGGGTCTATGGCTACACCTTC
TRBV18	16	TRBJ2-2	-	few	CASSPGWGRVAGELFF	TGTGCCAGCTCACCAGGCTGGGGGCGTGTCGCCGGGGAGCTGTTTTTT
TRBV7-3	15	TRBJ2-2	TRBD2	-	CASSPWSGSNGELFF	TGTGCCAGCAGCCCCTGGAGCGGGAGTAACGGGGAGCTGTTTTTT
TRBV7-3	15	TRBJ2-3	TRBD1	once	CASRNTGDRTDTQYF	TGTGCCAGCAGAAACACAGGGGACAGGACAGATACGCAGTATTTT
TRBV6-5	15	TRBJ2-1	TRBD1	-	CASSAGTGGLYEQFF	TGTGCCAGCAGCGCCGGGACAGGGGGCTTGTATGAGCAGTTCTTC
TRBV11-2	11	TRBJ2-2	-	-	CASSLGRELFF	TGTGCCAGCAGCCTCGGAAGGGAGCTGTTTTTT
TRBV27	13	TRBJ1-5	-	-	CASSRGKNQPQHF	TGTGCCAGCAGCCGCGGAAAAAATCAGCCCCAGCATTTT
TRBV3-1/TRBV3-2	15	TRBJ1-6	-	-	CASSQDGGIGSPLHF	TGTGCCAGCAGCCAAGATGGGGGGATCGGGTCACCCCTCCACTTT
TRBV9	15	TRBJ1-1	TRBD1	few	CASRPGQGASGEAFF	TGTGCCAGCAGACCGGGACAGGGGGCTTCAGGTGAAGCTTTCTTT
TRBV4-1	15	TRBJ2-7	-	-	CASSQEAPSSYEQYF	TGCGCCAGCAGCCAAGAAGCGCCTAGCTCCTACGAGCAGTACTTC
TRBV4-1	15	TRBJ2-7	-	-	CASSQDPGPRYEQYF	TGCGCCAGCAGCCAAGACCCAGGGCCCCGTTACGAGCAGTACTTC
TRBV27	13	TRBJ2-2	-	-	CASSHGAAGELFF	TGTGCCAGCAGCCACGGAGCGGCCGGGGAGCTGTTTTTT
TRBV14	17	TRBJ2-1	TRBD2	-	CASSQEPQRERYNEQFF	TGTGCCAGCAGCCAAGAGCCCCAGCGGGAGCGTTACAATGAGCAGTTCTTC
TRBV2	16	TRBJ2-2	TRBD2	-	CASRPGLAVYTGELFF	TGTGCCAGCAGGCCGGGACTAGCGGTGTACACCGGGGAGCTGTTTTTT
TRBV27	13	TRBJ1-2	-	-	CASSRRSNYGYTF	TGTGCCAGCAGTCGCAGAAGTAACTATGGCTACACCTTC
TRBV4-1	15	TRBJ2-2	-	-	CASSQIGGLTGELFF	TGCGCCAGCAGCCAAATCGGGGGACTCACCGGGGAGCTGTTTTTT
TRBV6-1	17	TRBJ2-2	-	few	CASSEGIQSMNTGELFF	TGTGCCAGCAGTGAAGGGATACAGTCCATGAACACCGGGGAGCTGTTTTTT
TRBV12-5	15	TRBJ1-4	-	-	CASGLGHPGGEKLFF	TGTGCTAGTGGTTTGGGGCATCCGGGAGGCGAAAAACTGTTTTTT
TRBV3-1/TRBV3-2	17	TRBJ2-6	-	-	CASTSGLPVSGANVLTF	TGTGCCAGCACGTCGGGACTTCCCGTCTCTGGGGCCAACGTCCTGACTTTC
TRBV24-1	13	TRBJ1-1	-	-	CATRGGWDTEAFF	TGTGCCACCCGGGGGGGATGGGACACTGAAGCTTTCTTT
TRBV6-5	15	TRBJ2-7	TRBD1	-	CASSDSAQGANEQYF	TGTGCCAGCAGTGACTCGGCTCAGGGGGCAAACGAGCAGTACTTC
TRBV28	16	TRBJ2-1	-	-	CASSSNTLVVYNEQFF	TGTGCCAGCAGTTCAAATACTTTGGTAGTATACAATGAGCAGTTCTTC
TRBV6-5	13	TRBJ2-5	-	-	CASIRSGSETQYF	TGTGCCAGCATTCGCAGCGGCTCAGAGACCCAGTACTTC
TRBV29-1	12	TRBJ2-7	-	once	CSVGAGNREQYF	TGCAGCGTTGGGGCAGGGAATCGGGAGCAGTACTTC
TRBV3-1/TRBV3-2	12	TRBJ1-5	-	-	CASSSPYQPQHF	TGTGCCAGCAGCTCCCCGTATCAGCCCCAGCATTTT
TRBV13	15	TRBJ1-1	TRBD1	once	CASSLLDRVNTEAFF	TGTGCCAGCAGCTTATTAGACAGGGTGAACACTGAAGCTTTCTTT
TRBV2	15	TRBJ2-1	TRBD2	-	CASTRGLAGYNEQFF	TGTGCCAGCACCCGCGGACTAGCGGGATACAATGAGCAGTTCTTC
TRBV19	14	TRBJ1-2	-	-	CASTQQGDSYGYTF	TGTGCCAGTACCCAACAGGGCGACTCCTATGGCTACACCTTC
TRBV5-1	15	TRBJ2-2	TRBD2	-	CASNIAGGNTGELFF	TGCGCCAGCAACATAGCGGGGGGTAACACCGGGGAGCTGTTTTTT
TRBV10-3	14	TRBJ2-5	-	-	CAISGQGYQETQYF	TGTGCCATCAGTGGGCAGGGGTACCAAGAGACCCAGTACTTC
TRBV9	15	TRBJ2-7	TRBD2	-	CASSVLAGGQYEQYF	TGTGCCAGCAGCGTCTTAGCGGGGGGGCAATACGAGCAGTACTTC
TRBV5-4	14	TRBJ2-5	-	once	CASSLERAVETQYF	TGTGCCAGCAGCTTGGAGAGGGCGGTGGAGACCCAGTACTTC
TRBV11-3	14	TRBJ2-7	-	-	CASSPDRPSDEQYF	TGTGCCAGCAGCCCCGACAGGCCCTCGGACGAGCAGTACTTC
TRBV10-3	17	TRBJ1-3	TRBD1	-	CAIRELGQGRSGNTIYF	TGTGCCATCAGGGAGCTCGGACAGGGCCGTTCTGGAAACACCATATATTTT
TRBV10-2	14	TRBJ1-2	-	-	CASSDSAALGLYTF	TGCGCCAGCAGTGACAGCGCAGCACTTGGACTCTACACCTTC
TRBV4-1	18	TRBJ1-5	-	-	CASSQKIMQGPANQPQHF	TGCGCCAGCAGCCAGAAGATAATGCAGGGTCCCGCCAATCAGCCCCAGCATTTT
TRBV25-1	17	TRBJ2-5	TRBD1	-	CASSEFGTGIDQETQYF	TGTGCCAGCAGTGAATTTGGGACAGGGATCGACCAAGAGACCCAGTACTTC
TRBV7-9	15	TRBJ2-2	-	-	CASSQSYRNTGELFF	TGTGCCAGCAGCCAAAGCTACAGGAACACCGGGGAGCTGTTTTTT
TRBV2	16	TRBJ2-7	TRBD1	-	CASTPRGQGTSYEQYF	TGTGCCAGCACCCCAAGGGGACAGGGGACCTCCTACGAGCAGTACTTC
TRBV5-1	15	TRBJ1-6	-	-	CASSWQGSYNSPLHF	TGCGCCAGCAGCTGGCAGGGGTCCTATAATTCACCCCTCCACTTT
TRBV9	13	TRBJ2-1	-	once	CASSNPPYNKQFF	TGTGCCAGCAGCAACCCGCCGTACAATAAGCAGTTCTTC
TRBV19	15	TRBJ2-2	-	-	CASSIVAGPTGELFF	TGTGCCAGTAGTATAGTCGCAGGGCCCACCGGGGAGCTGTTTTTT
TRBV24-1	14	TRBJ2-7	-	-	CATSDRTTLGEQYF	TGTGCCACCAGTGATCGGACTACTCTGGGGGAGCAGTACTTC
TRBV7-8	12	TRBJ2-1	-	-	CASSSRDNEQFF	TGTGCCAGCAGCTCTAGAGACAATGAGCAGTTCTTC
TRBV27	15	TRBJ2-1	TRBD2	-	CASGRLAGTYNEQFF	TGTGCCAGCGGCAGACTAGCGGGGACGTACAATGAGCAGTTCTTC
TRBV10-3	14	TRBJ2-7	TRBD1	-	CAISREQGSYEQYF	TGTGCCATTAGCCGCGAACAGGGGTCCTACGAGCAGTACTTC
TRBV3-1/TRBV3-2	14	TRBJ1-4	-	few	CASSQVQGREKLFF	TGTGCCAGCAGCCAAGTCCAGGGGCGAGAAAAACTGTTTTTT
TRBV7-9	13	TRBJ1-2	TRBD1	-	CASSPTTGYGYTF	TGTGCCAGCAGCCCAACGACAGGGTATGGCTACACCTTC
TRBV3-1/TRBV3-2	13	TRBJ2-5	-	-	CASSHHGGETQYF	TGTGCCAGCAGTCACCATGGGGGGGAGACCCAGTACTTC